This TCR beta chain was documented in a study of long-term antiretroviral therapy in people with HIV. Study conclusions and caveats: Even long-term ART left TRB diversity below transplant donor controls, despite gains. HIV repertoires covered narrower CDR3 length ranges than controls did.

As regards this clone: The antigen is not known.

Runs used v3.0 of the immunoSEQ assay and were done at survey level. TCRdb's copy holds only in-frame clones and misses some; the assay was immunoSEQ multiplex PCR. The sample records 7,100 or so clones, 79% being singletons. The CDR3 spans 13 residues. The V and J ends lost 2 bases and 4 bases, in that order; junction bases with no gene match: 2. The germline V gene has CDR1 GTSNPN and CDR2 SVGIG (reference sequence). The TCR originated in a man aged 40-49 years with HIV. This sample comprised unsorted PBMCs, obtained 1.1 years after starting antiretroviral therapy. V is TRBV30 and J is TRBJ2-7; TRBD2 aligns across 10 bases. The CDR3 region is CAWSSGGVYEQYF. CDR3 coding DNA: TGTGCCTGGAGTAGCGGGGGGGTATACGAGCAGTACTTC. Complete variable domain (other parts from reference TRBV30 and TRBJ2-7): SQTIHQWPATLVQPVGSPLSLECTVEGTSNPNLYWYRQAAGRGLQLLFYSVGIGQISSEVPQNLSASRPQDRQFILSSKKLLLSDSGFYLCAWSSGGVYEQYFGPGTRLTVT.